Below, 31 T cell receptor beta chains from the same sample are listed, as sequenced in a study of cytotoxic CD8 clonotypes in ibrutinib-treated CLL. Sequenced by immunoSEQ multiplex PCR; TCRdb stores in-frame clones only, minus some. The repertoire holds approximately 150,000 clones, with about 88% as singletons. The specimen comprised PBMCs, sampled at disease progression, from a patient treated with ibrutinib. The origin of the receptors is a human donor with chronic lymphocytic leukemia.

The genes are TRBV29-1 and TRBJ2-7; possible D gene TRBD2, 6 bases. The V and J ends lost 3 bases and 6 bases respectively, with 27 bases between them. The CDR3 runs 17 residues. Germline V gene data show CDR1 as SQVTM and CDR2 as ANQGSEA. The CDR3 loop reads CSVEGGVLSGRYGEQYF. For the CDR3, the DNA is TGCAGCGTTGAGGGGGGTGTACTCAGCGGACGTTATGGCGAGCAGTACTTC.

V and J are TRBV19 and TRBJ1-5; maybe TRBD1 (5 bases). This CDR3 contains 16 residues. The ends were cut back, 6 bases at V and 3 bases at J, with 18 bases in the middle. Germline CDR1 is LNHDA and CDR2 is SQIVND (reference sequence). The CDR3 region is CASRSPGGGHNQPQHF. The CDR3 DNA reads TGTGCCAGTAGGTCCCCCGGTGGCGGACACAATCAGCCCCAGCATTTT.

The rearrangement joins TRBV19 to TRBJ1-2; D is unresolved. The germline CDR1 and CDR2 sequences are LNHDA and SQIVND (reference sequence). The CDR3 runs 13 residues. Deletions cut 1 base from V and 7 bases from J, with 10 bases between. This chain's CDR3 is CASSIARSGGYTF. CDR3 coding DNA: TGTGCCAGTAGTATAGCACGTTCGGGTGGCTACACCTTC.

This clone was detected a few times. This rearrangement joins TRBV7-6 to TRBJ2-2; D call uncertain. Germline-derived CDR1 and CDR2 are SGHVS and FNYEAQ. This CDR3 contains 13 residues. With 8 bases removed from V and 4 bases from J, the gap between germline ends came to 11 bases. The CDR3 reads CASFLYVTGELFF. The CDR3 nucleotides read TGTGCCAGCTTTTTATATGTCACCGGGGAGCTGTTTTTT.

The table lists this clone with a few counts. The rearrangement uses TRBV30 and TRBJ1-2, with a possible D match to TRBD1 (6 bases). The V gene's germline CDR1 is GTSNPN and CDR2 SVGIG (reference sequence). The CDR3 loop spans 12 amino acids. The ends were cut back, 3 bases at V and 4 bases at J, with 9 bases in the middle. The CDR3 sequence: CAWSRGPYGYTF. CDR3 bases: TGTGCCTGGAGCAGGGGTCCCTATGGCTACACCTTC.

There are a few counts of this clone. DNA for the CDR3: TGTGCCAGCAGTTTTCCCCGGACAGGGCGCACCGGGGAGCTGTTTTTT. Amino acid sequence: CASSFPRTGRTGELFF. This chain links TRBV28 with TRBJ2-2; 8 bases align to TRBD1. Germline V gene lookup returns CDR1 MDHEN and CDR2 SYDVKM. After removal of 3 bases from V and 4 bases from J, the junction contained 7 bases not matched to a gene. The CDR3 spans 16 residues.

The rearrangement links TRBV15 to TRBJ2-1, with D unclear. Germline CDR1 and CDR2: LNHNV and YYDKDF (reference sequence). The V end was cut by 0 bases, the J end by 5 bases, with 8 bases between. CDR3 length equals 14 residues. In nucleotides, the CDR3 is TGTGCCACCAGCAGAGATAACTCTCACAATGAGCAGTTCTTC. Translated: CATSRDNSHNEQFF. Looking up the rest from reference TRBV15 and TRBJ2-1 gives the full variable domain: DAMVIQNPRYQVTQFGKPVTLSCSQTLNHNVMYWYQQKSSQAPKLLFHYYDKDFNNEADTPDNFQSRRPNTSFCFLDIRSPGLGDTAMYLCATSRDNSHNEQFFGPGTRLTVL.

This chain links TRBV28 with TRBJ2-7; the D gene is possibly TRBD2 (5 bases). V was shortened by 4 bases and J by 0 bases, with 10 bases between the two germline ends. Per germline, CDR1 MDHEN and CDR2 SYDVKM. The CDR3 consists of 14 residues. CDR3 sequence reads: CASSWGVYSYEQYF. CDR3 DNA sequence: TGTGCCAGCAGTTGGGGAGTTTACTCCTACGAGCAGTACTTC.

This clone was observed once. The J gene is TRBJ1-3, the V gene TRBV18; TRBD1 matches 7 bases. The germline V gene has CDR1 KGHSH and CDR2 LQKENI. V shed 3 bases, J shed 2 bases, and the junction held 7 bases outside the gene matches. This CDR3 region has 16 residues. The DNA of the CDR3 is TGTGCCAGCTCACCGCTTGACAGGGATCCTGGAAACACCATATATTTT. This codes for CASSPLDRDPGNTIYF.

The chain carries TRBV7-2 and TRBJ2-6, with D hard to call. CDR1 is SGHTA and CDR2 is FQGNSA in the germline V gene. The CDR3 has 15 residues. V lost 5 bases, J lost 1 base, and 9 bases lay in between. In DNA form, the CDR3 reads TGTGCCAGCAGCCAACAGACATCTGGGGCCAACGTCCTGACTTTC. Translated, it gives CASSQQTSGANVLTF.

The V and J genes are TRBV11-2 and TRBJ1-5, with TRBD1 matching 8 bases. V shed 5 bases and J 3 bases; nucleotides not matched to a gene: 3. The CDR3 runs to 14 residues. The germline gives CDR1 SGHAT, CDR2 FQNNGV. The CDR3 DNA reads TGTGCCAGCAGCCTGACAGGGGTCAATCAGCCCCAGCATTTT. It yields the protein CASSLTGVNQPQHF. The full variable domain, with the rest looked up from reference TRBV11-2 and TRBJ1-5, is EAGVAQSPRYKIIEKRQSVAFWCNPISGHATLYWYQQILGQGPKLLIQFQNNGVVDDSQLPKDRFSAERLKGVDSTLKIQPAKLEDSAVYLCASSLTGVNQPQHFGDGTRLSIL.

The chain recombines TRBV28 with TRBJ1-1; weak D call: TRBD1 (6 bases). V lost 8 bases, J lost 0 bases, and 16 bases lay in between. The germline gives CDR1 MDHEN, CDR2 SYDVKM. There are 15 residues in the CDR3. The CDR3: CASPGGAGVNTEAFF. The CDR3 nucleotides are TGTGCCAGCCCTGGGGGGGCAGGAGTGAACACTGAAGCTTTCTTT.

The sample holds a few counts of this clone. The chain employs TRBV6-4 and TRBJ2-7; D remains ambiguous. Germline loops: CDR1 MRHNA, CDR2 SNTAGT. V was trimmed by 7 bases and J by 5 bases, leaving 0 bases between them. The length of the CDR3 is 8 residues. CDR3 residues: CASNEQYF. CDR3 in DNA: TGTGCCAGCAACGAGCAGTACTTC.

The V gene is TRBV5-5, the J gene TRBJ2-1; a possible D gene is TRBD2 (6 bases). Germline assignment: CDR1 SGHKS and CDR2 YYEKEE (reference sequence). The CDR3 length is 16 residues. The germline V and J ends were trimmed by 0 bases and 8 bases, with 18 bases remaining between them. CDR3 bases: TGTGCCAGCAGCTTGGGGCCCCGGACTAAGTCCCATGAGCAGTTCTTC. It encodes CASSLGPRTKSHEQFF.

Worth noting for this clone: The junction and the germline gene differ at one end; a read error may be behind it. This chain links TRBV7-7 with TRBJ2-5; D not resolved. The CDR3 extends over 12 amino acids. CDR1 is SSHAT, CDR2 FNYEAQ, per germline (reference sequence). CDR3 residues: CASSSKLETQYF. The CDR3 region has the DNA TGTGCTAGCAGCTCGAAACTAGAGACCCAGTACTTC.

As DNA, the CDR3 is TGCGCCAGCAGCCAAGAGTCGACTAGCGGGGCAGATACGCAGTATTTT. It translates to CASSQESTSGADTQYF. The J gene is TRBJ2-3, the V gene TRBV4-3, with TRBD2 identical over 11 bases. Trimming removed 0 bases from V and 4 bases from J; junction bases left unmatched: 3. The V gene's germline CDR1 is LGHNA and CDR2 YSLEER. The CDR3 is made up of 16 amino acids.

This clone was recorded once. V usage is TRBV18 and J usage is TRBJ2-1; D uncertain. CDR3 length: 15 amino acids. Trimming shortened V by 0 bases and J by 0 bases, and 6 bases separated the two germline ends. CDR1 is KGHSH and CDR2 is LQKENI in the germline V gene. The chain's CDR3 is CASSPPSGSYNEQFF. In DNA, the CDR3 is TGTGCCAGCTCACCACCGTCGGGCTCCTACAATGAGCAGTTCTTC.

J is TRBJ1-4 and V is TRBV18; D perhaps matches TRBD1 (5 bases). Germline CDR1 and CDR2: KGHSH and LQKENI. The CDR3 loop spans 13 amino acids. Trimming shortened V by 5 bases and J by 4 bases, and 8 bases separated the two germline ends. CDR3 residues: CASSTQGNEKLFF. In DNA form, the CDR3 reads TGTGCCAGCTCAACTCAGGGTAATGAAAAACTGTTTTTT.

This sequence joins TRBV6-5 and TRBJ2-7, with TRBD1 identical over 9 bases. The CDR3 loop spans 13 amino acids. V gave up 6 bases and J gave up 4 bases; unmatched junction bases: 4. Germline values: CDR1 MNHEY, CDR2 SVGAGI. CDR3 DNA sequence: TGTGCCAGCAGCTGGGACAGGGAGTACGAGCAGTACTTC. It codes for CASSWDREYEQYF.

The J gene is TRBJ1-2, the V gene TRBV7-2, with D possibly being TRBD1 (6 bases). The CDR3 sequence is 15 residues long. Looked up from germline, CDR1 is SGHTA and CDR2 is FQGNSA. The V and J ends lost 1 base and 4 bases respectively, with 13 bases between them. The CDR3: CASSLDRVGSYGYTF. The CDR3 nucleotides read TGTGCCAGCAGCTTAGACAGGGTAGGGTCCTATGGCTACACCTTC.

The V gene is TRBV9, the J gene TRBJ2-2, with D possibly being TRBD2 (5 bases). V was trimmed by 0 bases and J by 0 bases, leaving 12 bases between them. The CDR3 extends over 17 amino acids. Germline CDR1 is SGDLS and CDR2 is YYNGEE. DNA for the CDR3: TGTGCCAGCAGCGTAGCCGACGGGAAGCCGAACACCGGGGAGCTGTTTTTT. This codes for CASSVADGKPNTGELFF.

The count of this clone is one. The genes are TRBV5-5 and TRBJ1-1, with TRBD1 matching over 10 bases. The CDR3 runs 13 residues. V lost 3 bases to trimming and J lost 11 bases; unmatched junction nucleotides: 7. CDR1 is SGHKS, CDR2 YYEKEE, per germline (reference sequence). The CDR3 DNA reads as TGTGCCAGCAGCTGGGGGACAGGGGTTATTGCTTTCTTT. Its protein product is CASSWGTGVIAFF. The variable domain in full, completed from reference TRBV5-5 and TRBJ1-1, reads DAGVTQSPTHLIKTRGQQVTLRCSPISGHKSVSWYQQVLGQGPQFIFQYYEKEERGRGNFPDRFSARQFPNYSSELNVNALLLGDSALYLCASSWGTGVIAFFGQGTRLTVV.

This chain joins TRBV13 and TRBJ2-4, with D uncertain. Germline-derived CDR1 and CDR2 are PRHDT and FYEKMQ (reference sequence). The CDR3 is made up of 14 amino acids. Trimming pared 3 bases from V and 6 bases from J, leaving 12 bases between. The CDR3 DNA reads TGTGCCAGCAGCTTCGCCCCCCCCGGAAACATTCAGTACTTC. Residues: CASSFAPPGNIQYF. Variable domain in full (rest from reference TRBV13 and TRBJ2-4): AAGVIQSPRHLIKEKRETATLKCYPIPRHDTVYWYQQGPGQDPQFLISFYEKMQSDKGSIPDRFSAQQFSDYHSELNMSSLELGDSALYFCASSFAPPGNIQYFGAGTRLSVL.

This chain links TRBV4-1 with TRBJ1-5, with D unresolved. Per the germline V gene, CDR1 is MGHRA and CDR2 is YSYEKL. Trimming stripped 4 bases from V and 1 base from J, with 20 bases between. CDR3 size: 18 residues. The CDR3 DNA sequence: TGCGCCAGCAGCCCGCAAGGTGCATCGTCTAACAGCAATCAGCCCCAGCATTTT. It translates to CASSPQGASSNSNQPQHF.

This sequence joins TRBV18 and TRBJ1-5; D possibly corresponds to TRBD1 (5 bases). V gave up 4 bases and J gave up 2 bases, with 9 bases separating them. This CDR3 comprises 14 residues. Germline V CDR1 and CDR2: KGHSH, LQKENI. The CDR3 DNA sequence: TGTGCCAGCTCACGGGGACTGGGCAATCAGCCCCAGCATTTT. Translation gives CASSRGLGNQPQHF.

The genes are TRBV19 and TRBJ2-3, with 8 bases lining up with TRBD2. This CDR3 contains 18 residues. Unmatched junction bases numbered 13, after V lost 5 bases and J lost 0 bases. CDR1 is LNHDA, CDR2 SQIVND, per germline (reference sequence). The CDR3 DNA sequence: TGTGCCAGTAGTCCCCGGGGGGCGGGGGGCTTTAGCACAGATACGCAGTATTTT. Residues: CASSPRGAGGFSTDTQYF.

This clone has only one observation. The chain is built from TRBV4-1 and TRBJ1-3; D remains ambiguous. CDR1 MGHRA and CDR2 YSYEKL come from the germline V gene. The V gene lost 10 bases and the J gene lost 0 bases, with 25 bases spanning the gap. The CDR3 has 18 amino acids. The CDR3 here is CATRERGGYEPSGNTIYF. CDR3 DNA sequence: TGCGCCACGAGGGAACGGGGAGGGTACGAACCCTCTGGAAACACCATATATTTT.

The gene calls are TRBV6-1 and TRBJ2-2; D is unclear. Between the trimmed V and J ends, which lost 3 bases and 4 bases, there was a span of 12 bases. Germline V gene data show CDR1 as MNHNS and CDR2 as SASEGT. CDR3 size: 15 residues. The CDR3 DNA reads TGTGCCAGCAGTGATAGGGCGAAAATCACCGGGGAGCTGTTTTTT. Protein sequence: CASSDRAKITGELFF.

The genes are TRBV7-3 and TRBJ2-1; TRBD2 agrees at 11 bases. CDR1 is SGHTA and CDR2 is FQGTGA in the germline V gene. The CDR3 runs to 16 residues. Losses at the gene ends were 5 bases for V and 9 bases for J; bases not matched to a gene: 12. CDR3 bases: TGTGCCAGCAGCCCCTTGGTAGCGGGAGGGCTTAGTGAGCAGTTCTTC. Protein sequence: CASSPLVAGGLSEQFF.

This rearrangement joins TRBV28 to TRBJ2-7; D possibly corresponds to TRBD1 (6 bases). Germline CDR1 MDHEN, CDR2 SYDVKM. The CDR3 covers 15 residues. Trimming removed 7 bases from V and 3 bases from J, with 19 bases in between. This chain's CDR3 is CASTLKGQPRYEQYF. The CDR3 DNA is TGTGCCAGCACCCTTAAGGGACAACCCCGCTACGAGCAGTACTTC.

The CDR3 nucleotides are TGCGCCAGCAGCCTAAGCGGAGGACGCGCAGATACGCAGTATTTT. As protein: CASSLSGGRADTQYF. V and J are TRBV5-1 and TRBJ2-3; a weak D match, TRBD2 (5 bases). Germline-derived CDR1 and CDR2 are SGHRS and YFSETQ. The CDR3 runs to 15 residues. Trimming removed 4 bases from V and 4 bases from J, with 16 bases in between.